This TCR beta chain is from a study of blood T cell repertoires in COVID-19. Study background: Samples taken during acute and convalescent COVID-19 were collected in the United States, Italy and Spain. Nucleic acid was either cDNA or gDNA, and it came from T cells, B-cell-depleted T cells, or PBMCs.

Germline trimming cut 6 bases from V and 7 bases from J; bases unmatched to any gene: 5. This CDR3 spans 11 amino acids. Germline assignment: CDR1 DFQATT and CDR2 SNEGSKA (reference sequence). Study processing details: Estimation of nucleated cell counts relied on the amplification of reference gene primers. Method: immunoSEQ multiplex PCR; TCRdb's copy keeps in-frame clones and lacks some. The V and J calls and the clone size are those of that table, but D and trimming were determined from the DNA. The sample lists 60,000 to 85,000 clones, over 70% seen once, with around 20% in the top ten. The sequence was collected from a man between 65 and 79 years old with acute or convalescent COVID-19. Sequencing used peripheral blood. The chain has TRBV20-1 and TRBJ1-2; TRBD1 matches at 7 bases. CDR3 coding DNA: TGCAGTGCAGGGGGCCCCAGTGGCTACACCTTC. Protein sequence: CSAGGPSGYTF.